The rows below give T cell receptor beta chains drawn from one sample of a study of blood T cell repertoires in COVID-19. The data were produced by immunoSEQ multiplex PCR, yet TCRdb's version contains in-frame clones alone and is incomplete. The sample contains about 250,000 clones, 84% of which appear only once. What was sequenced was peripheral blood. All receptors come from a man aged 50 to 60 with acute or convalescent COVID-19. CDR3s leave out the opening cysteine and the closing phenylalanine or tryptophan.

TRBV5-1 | ASSLAQQETQY
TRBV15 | ATSRDEGADEQY
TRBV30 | AWSVEFSGQGYEQY
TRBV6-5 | ASSYSGRGQGQPQH
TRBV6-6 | ASRRQGDTEAF
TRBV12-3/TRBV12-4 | ASSWGGVQPQH
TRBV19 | ASSIAPTVPRKAGESLNEQF
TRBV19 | ASSPRDSQRYT
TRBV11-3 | ASSPPRRGPYEQY
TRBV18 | ASSPTATVNTEAF
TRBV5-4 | ASSLRLAGDYNEQF
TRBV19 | ASSIGDREVGEAF
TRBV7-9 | ASSLVQGRNTIY
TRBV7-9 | ASSLALAGGPGKNIQY
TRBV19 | ASSWEQGPGKNIQY
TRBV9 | ASSVSGTEGTEAF
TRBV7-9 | ASSLVGVAKNIQY
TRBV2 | ASRGTPGELF
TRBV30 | AWSVGQRTTDTQY
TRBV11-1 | ASSLLRGSSYEQY
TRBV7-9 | ASSSQSQSDRFTYGYT
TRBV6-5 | ASSTGTGNQPQH
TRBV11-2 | ASRVWEASGNTIY
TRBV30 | AWSRVSGGTDTQY
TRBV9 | ASSAYRDSLYGYT
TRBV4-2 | ASSQPGQEYEQY
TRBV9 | ASSLLGTSGSGEQY
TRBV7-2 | ASQQGGPYNEQF
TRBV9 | ASSVSGSPYNEQF
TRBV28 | ASSFFVGRTDNEQF
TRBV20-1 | SATEGLNTEAF
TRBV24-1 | ATSQGNQPQH